The rows below give T cell receptor beta chains drawn from one sample of a study of cytomegalovirus exposure and HLA in healthy donors. The assay was immunoSEQ multiplex PCR, and TCRdb's table has in-frame clones only and misses some. The sample contains around 130,000 clones, around 8.5% of which appear only once. The sample comprised PBMCs. These TCRs come from a man in his forties in good health and CMV-seronegative. Each CDR3 is given with its conserved first and last residue. The D gene is left open where the match is weak. A clone size is listed for some rows: how often the clone was seen (once, few, many), or a class if it is expanded.

>TRBV6-1|TRBJ2-7|TRBD1|.
TGTGCCAGCAGGGGCGACAGGGCGTTTGAGCAGTACTTC
CASRGDRAFEQYF
>TRBV7-8|TRBJ2-7|TRBD1|.
TGTGCCAGCAGCCTACGACAGGGGGTTGTGGGCGAGCAGTACTTC
CASSLRQGVVGEQYF
>TRBV7-9|TRBJ2-7|.|.
TGTGCCAGCACCCAGGTTGGGGGCCTAAGCTCCTACGAGCAGTACTTC
CASTQVGGLSSYEQYF
>TRBV29-1|TRBJ2-1|TRBD1|few
TGCAGCGCCGCGTCCGGGACAGGGGGCCATGAGCAGTTCTTC
CSAASGTGGHEQFF
>TRBV10-3|TRBJ2-3|TRBD2|.
TGTGCCATCAGCTTGGGGGGGGACACAGATACGCAGTATTTT
CAISLGGDTDTQYF
>TRBV7-9|TRBJ2-1|.|.
TGTGCCAGCAGCTTAGTTTTGGGGGGCTCCTACAATGAGCAGTTCTTC
CASSLVLGGSYNEQFF
>TRBV6-1|TRBJ2-1|.|few
TGTGCCAGCAGTAAGGACAGTCTCGGTGAGCAGTTCTTC
CASSKDSLGEQFF
>TRBV7-2|TRBJ1-1|.|few
TGTGCCAGCAGCTTAGACCATGGGGCGTCTGAAGCTTTCTTT
CASSLDHGASEAFF
>TRBV6-1|TRBJ1-5|TRBD1|few
TGTGCCAGCAGTGCATTGACAGGGATTGATCAGCCCCAGCATTTT
CASSALTGIDQPQHF
>TRBV27|TRBJ1-4|.|.
TGTGCCAGCAGTTTATTCGGTGAAAAACTGTTTTTT
CASSLFGEKLFF
>TRBV7-9|TRBJ1-2|.|.
TGTGCCAGCAACCGACTGGAGGCTAACTATGGCTACACCTTC
CASNRLEANYGYTF
>TRBV19|TRBJ2-7|TRBD1|few
TGTGCCAGTAGTACCCTCGGACAGGGTGGGTCCTACGAGCAGTACTTC
CASSTLGQGGSYEQYF
>TRBV4-3|TRBJ2-1|.|.
TGCGCCAGCAGCCAAGTGAGCAATGAGCAGTTCTTC
CASSQVSNEQFF
>TRBV28|TRBJ2-3|TRBD2|.
TGTGCCAGCAGTTTCCCGGGACTAGCGGGGGGGTATTTT
CASSFPGLAGGYF
>TRBV9|TRBJ1-5|TRBD1|.
TGTGCCAGCAGTCTGGGACAGGGGGGACATTTGAATCAGCCCCAGCATTTT
CASSLGQGGHLNQPQHF
>TRBV2|TRBJ2-3|.|few
TGTGCCAGCAGTGGGCAAGGGAGCCTAAGCACAGATACGCAGTATTTT
CASSGQGSLSTDTQYF
>TRBV11-3|TRBJ1-1|.|.
TGTGCCAGCAGCTCTACAGGGAACACTGAAGCTTTCTTT
CASSSTGNTEAFF
>TRBV7-7|TRBJ2-5|TRBD2|few
TGTGCCAGCAGCTTAGTGTCCGGCGGGGGGAGGGAGACCCAGTACTTC
CASSLVSGGGRETQYF
>TRBV11-3|TRBJ2-7|TRBD1|.
TGTGCCAGCAGCTTAGGGGGCCGGGACAGCTACGAGCAGTACTTC
CASSLGGRDSYEQYF
>TRBV18|TRBJ1-5|TRBD1|few
TGTGCCAGCTCAACAGGGGGAGACCAGCCCCAGCATTTT
CASSTGGDQPQHF
>TRBV5-1|TRBJ2-2|TRBD1|few
TGCGCCAGCAGCCGGACAGGAGGCACCGGGGAGCTGTTTTTT
CASSRTGGTGELFF
>TRBV11-3|TRBJ2-1|.|.
TGTGCCAGCAGCTTAGACAGGGGATTTTACAATGAGCAGTTCTTC
CASSLDRGFYNEQFF
>TRBV7-9|TRBJ2-3|.|few
TGTGCCAGCAGCTATAGAGATACGCAGTATTTT
CASSYRDTQYF
>TRBV2|TRBJ2-3|TRBD2|few
TGTGCCAGCAGTGTGAGCGGGGGGCGAGATACGCAGTATTTT
CASSVSGGRDTQYF
>TRBV5-1|TRBJ1-1|.|few
TGCGCCAGCAGCAACACAGGGCTCAACACTGAAGCTTTCTTT
CASSNTGLNTEAFF
>TRBV5-1|TRBJ1-1|.|.
TGCGCCAGCAGCTTGGAGAGCTGGAACACTGAAGCTTTCTTT
CASSLESWNTEAFF
>TRBV6-1|TRBJ1-3|TRBD1|few
TGTGCCAGCAGTGTGGACAGGGGTATCGGAAACACCATATATTTT
CASSVDRGIGNTIYF
>TRBV6-1|TRBJ2-3|TRBD1|.
TGTGCCAGCGCAGGGACAGCGACAGATACGCAGTATTTT
CASAGTATDTQYF
>TRBV5-1|TRBJ2-2|TRBD2|.
TGCGCCAGCAGCTTGATGGCGGGGGCGAACACCGGGGAGCTGTTTTTT
CASSLMAGANTGELFF
>TRBV30|TRBJ2-7|TRBD1|.
TGTGCCTGGAGCGGAGGGACAGGGTCATTTTCGCAGTACTTC
CAWSGGTGSFSQYF
>TRBV2|TRBJ2-7|TRBD1|.
TGTGCCAGCAGTGAAGCCGGGACAGCAACCTACGAGCAGTACTTC
CASSEAGTATYEQYF
>TRBV5-4|TRBJ2-1|TRBD1|.
TGTGCCAGCAGCACTAACAGGGGGAATGAGCAGTTCTTC
CASSTNRGNEQFF
>TRBV9|TRBJ1-2|TRBD1|.
TGTGCCAGCAGCGGATGGGACAGGGATAACTATGGCTACACCTTC
CASSGWDRDNYGYTF
>TRBV4-1|TRBJ1-2|.|few
TGCGCCAGCAGCCAAGATTCGGACTACAATGGCTACACCTTC
CASSQDSDYNGYTF
>TRBV2|TRBJ1-2|.|.
TGTGCCAGCAGTGAATACAGGGACTATGGCTACACCTTC
CASSEYRDYGYTF
>TRBV27|TRBJ1-5|.|few
TGTGCCAGCAGTTTCTCGGGGGATCAGCCCCAGCATTTT
CASSFSGDQPQHF
>TRBV6-6|TRBJ1-2|TRBD1|once
TGTGCCAGCAGTTACCAGGGGGTCCCTGACTATGGCTACACCTTC
CASSYQGVPDYGYTF
>TRBV11-2|TRBJ1-1|.|.
TGTGCCAGCAGCTTAACGGGGTTCGGGGGTGAAGCTTTCTTT
CASSLTGFGGEAFF
>TRBV21-1|TRBJ1-3|.|few
TGTGCCAGCAGCAAAGGGACAGGGGCTGGAAACACCATATATTTT
CASSKGTGAGNTIYF
>TRBV6-1|TRBJ2-1|TRBD2|.
TGTGCCAGCAGTGAATCTTTCGGGGGGGCTGGTGAGCAGTTCTTC
CASSESFGGAGEQFF
>TRBV25-1|TRBJ2-7|TRBD1|few
TGTGCCAGCAGTTCTACAGGGGGCGCGTACGAGCAGTACTTC
CASSSTGGAYEQYF
>TRBV27|TRBJ2-7|.|.
TGTGCCAGCAGTTTAAGGGGGGGAGGGTCCTACGAGCAGTACTTC
CASSLRGGGSYEQYF
>TRBV10-3|TRBJ2-3|TRBD1|.
TGTGCCATCAGTGAAGGACAGGGTACAGATACGCAGTATTTT
CAISEGQGTDTQYF
>TRBV25-1|TRBJ1-5|.|.
TGTGCCAGCAGTCCCTTCCAGGGAAATCAGCCCCAGCATTTT
CASSPFQGNQPQHF
>TRBV6-4|TRBJ2-2|.|few
TGTGCCAGCAGCCATACACGGAACACCGGGGAGCTGTTTTTT
CASSHTRNTGELFF
>TRBV5-1|TRBJ2-7|TRBD1|.
TGCGCCAGCACCCGAGGACAGGGGGGCCGGTACGAGCAGTACTTC
CASTRGQGGRYEQYF
>TRBV29-1|TRBJ2-7|.|.
TGCAGCGTTGAAGAACGGGGGGCAAACTACGAGCAGTACTTC
CSVEERGANYEQYF
>TRBV7-7|TRBJ2-2|.|few
TGTGCCAGCAGCTCGGGACTGGGAAACACCGGGGAGCTGTTTTTT
CASSSGLGNTGELFF
>TRBV29-1|TRBJ1-2|.|.
TGCAGCGTGTGGCGGGGTGGCTACACCTTC
CSVWRGGYTF
>TRBV30|TRBJ2-7|TRBD2|.
TGTGCCTGGAGATTAGCGGGGGGGCGGGAGCAGTACTTC
CAWRLAGGREQYF
>TRBV6-5|TRBJ1-1|.|.
TGTGCCAGCAGACCACCTGCGGGGGGCACTGAAGCTTTCTTT
CASRPPAGGTEAFF
>TRBV5-4|TRBJ1-5|.|few
TGTGCCAGCAGCTTGGGCCCCCAACAGCCCCAGAATTTT
CASSLGPQQPQNF